This T cell receptor (beta chain) was identified in a study of T cell responses to AZD1222 COVID-19 vaccine. On the study more broadly: Second doses at about 4 or about 12 weeks were pooled.

J gave up 7 bases and V 3 bases, and 6 bases lay outside the gene matches. The germline V gene encodes CDR1 SGHVS and CDR2 FQNEAQ. The CDR3 totals 14 residues. With respect to this clone: Its antigen is not identified.

Broader study findings: Variant regions that are unmutated are reportedly the target of nearly half of spike-specific TCRs. After two AZD1222 doses, spike-specific TCR breadth and depth rose versus day 0.

Profiling relied on immunoSEQ multiplex PCR, and the TCRdb table lists in-frame clones only, not all of them. The profile shows about 150,000 clones, roughly 90% of them singletons. The receptor was isolated from an adult in good health. The rearrangement joins TRBV7-8 to TRBJ1-5, with 7 bases that match TRBD1. The starting material was peripheral blood, obtained on day 0 of AZD1222 vaccination. In nucleotides, the CDR3 is TGTGCCAGCAGCTTGGGAACAGGGGAACAGCCCCAGCATTTT. Amino acids: CASSLGTGEQPQHF.